What follows describes a single TCR beta chain. This may arise from a read error, as a much more abundant clone is one base away. This record comes from a study of blood T cells in healthy people across ages. Alongside a J-beta primer mix, a sample-barcoded 5' primer served in a second PCR lasting 7 to 11 cycles. Every individual sample yielded 2.5 million or more paired-end reads (each containing CDR3). TCRdb processed the 5' RACE reads anew with MiXCR; each CDR3 protein has one entry. The sample consists of 600,000 or so distinct CDR3 sequences, about 30% of them appearing once. The origin of this receptor is a woman older than 75 in good health. Input material: blood.

The chain's CDR3 is CSARGSERGGIDEQYF. The CDR3 DNA reads as TGCAGTGCTAGAGGGTCCGAGCGGGGGGGCATCGATGAGCAGTACTTC. This chain uses TRBV20-1 with TRBJ2-7; 10 nucleotides agree with TRBD2. This CDR3 is built from 16 residues. Germline CDR1 and CDR2: DFQATT and SNEGSKA (reference sequence). The V gene end was trimmed by 1 base and the J gene end by 7 bases; junction bases not matched to a gene: 13.